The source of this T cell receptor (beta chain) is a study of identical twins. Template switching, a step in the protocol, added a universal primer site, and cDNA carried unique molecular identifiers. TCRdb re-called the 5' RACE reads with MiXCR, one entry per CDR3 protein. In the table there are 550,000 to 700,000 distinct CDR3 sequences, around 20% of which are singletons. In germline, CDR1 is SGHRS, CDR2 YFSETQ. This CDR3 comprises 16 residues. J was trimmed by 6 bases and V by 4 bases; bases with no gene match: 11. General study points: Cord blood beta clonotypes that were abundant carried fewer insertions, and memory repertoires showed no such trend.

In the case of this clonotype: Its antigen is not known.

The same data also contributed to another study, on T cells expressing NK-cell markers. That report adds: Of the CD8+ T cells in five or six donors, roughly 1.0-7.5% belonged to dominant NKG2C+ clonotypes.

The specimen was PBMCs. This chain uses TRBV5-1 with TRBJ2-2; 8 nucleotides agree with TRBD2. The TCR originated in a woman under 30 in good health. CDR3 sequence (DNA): TGCGCCAGCAGCACCCTCGGGAGGGCCGGAGCCGGGGAGCTGTTTTTT. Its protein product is CASSTLGRAGAGELFF.